A single sample gave rise to the 24 T cell receptor beta chains below, sequenced in a study of cytotoxic CD8 clonotypes in ibrutinib-treated CLL. Method: immunoSEQ multiplex PCR; TCRdb's copy keeps in-frame clones and lacks some. This sample has 160,000 or so clones; about 88% occur once, and the top ten carry 3% to 3.5%. The specimen was PBMCs, collected at disease progression, from a patient treated with ibrutinib. Every receptor here comes from a human donor with chronic lymphocytic leukemia.

V gene TRBV25-1 combines with J gene TRBJ1-1; D is unresolved. The V end lost 3 bases, the J end lost 2 bases, and 13 bases lay between the germline ends. The CDR3 sequence is 15 residues long. Germline V gene lookup returns CDR1 MGHDK and CDR2 SYGVNS. CDR3 sequence: CASSDYGTGNTEAFF. Written as DNA, the CDR3 is TGTGCCAGCAGTGACTATGGTACGGGCAACACTGAAGCTTTCTTT. The full variable domain, completed using reference TRBV25-1 and TRBJ1-1, is EADIYQTPRYLVIGTGKKITLECSQTMGHDKMYWYQQDPGMELHLIHYSYGVNSTEKGDLSSESTVSRIRTEHFPLTLESARPSHTSQYLCASSDYGTGNTEAFFGQGTRLTVV.

The V gene is TRBV19, the J gene TRBJ1-4; D ambiguous. The V end was cut by 2 bases, the J end by 3 bases, with 7 bases between. Germline assignment: CDR1 LNHDA and CDR2 SQIVND (reference sequence). The CDR3 spans 14 residues. The CDR3 sequence: CASSILDANEKLFF. As DNA, the CDR3 is TGTGCCAGTAGTATACTGGACGCTAATGAAAAACTGTTTTTT.

The V gene is TRBV28, the J gene TRBJ1-2, with 7 bases identical to TRBD1. The CDR3 spans 14 residues. V trimming: 5 bases; J trimming: 9 bases; junction bases outside the gene matches: 12. The V gene's germline CDR1 is MDHEN and CDR2 SYDVKM. The CDR3 DNA is TGTGCCAGCAGTAGACGTGGACAGGATCGAAGCTACACCTTC. It is translated as CASSRRGQDRSYTF.

The gene calls are TRBV7-9 and TRBJ2-5, with D possibly being TRBD1 or TRBD2 (5 bases each). Germline V gives CDR1 SEHNR, CDR2 FQNEAQ (reference sequence). Trimming removed 8 bases from V and 5 bases from J, with 18 bases in between. The CDR3 consists of 14 residues. This chain's CDR3 is CASPPPGLGETQYF. The CDR3 region has the DNA TGTGCCAGCCCCCCGCCGGGGCTTGGGGAGACCCAGTACTTC.

CDR3 coding DNA: TGTGCCAGCTCAGAAAAGCACACAGGGGACGAGCAGTACTTC. It yields the protein CASSEKHTGDEQYF. V is TRBV18 and J is TRBJ2-7, with 7 positions matching TRBD1. J lost 5 bases, V lost 5 bases, and 9 bases had no gene match. This CDR3 region has 14 residues. Germline CDR1 reads KGHSH; CDR2 reads LQKENI.

The chain joins TRBV10-3 to TRBJ2-7; a weak D match, TRBD2 (6 bases). Per the germline V gene, CDR1 is ENHRY and CDR2 is SYGVKD. The CDR3 is 15 amino acids. V lost 8 bases, J lost 2 bases, and 19 bases lay in between. CDR3 residues: CAISTSRAQPYEQYF. The CDR3 DNA reads TGTGCCATCTCGACTAGTCGCGCCCAACCCTACGAGCAGTACTTC.

The chain's CDR3 is CASSMYKNTEAFF. CDR3 nucleotides: TGTGCCAGTAGTATGTACAAAAACACTGAAGCTTTCTTT. V is TRBV19 and J is TRBJ1-1, with D hard to call. From germline, CDR1 is LNHDA and CDR2 SQIVND (reference sequence). Trimming shortened V by 3 bases and J by 2 bases, and 7 bases separated the two germline ends. This CDR3 has 13 amino acids.

This rearrangement joins TRBV7-9 to TRBJ1-2, with 10 nucleotides matching TRBD1. The ends lost 5 bases at V and 8 bases at J; junction bases unmatched: 8. Germline V gene lookup returns CDR1 SEHNR and CDR2 FQNEAQ (reference sequence). This CDR3 has 14 amino acids. The chain's CDR3 is CASSGLGQGKGYTF. CDR3 nucleotides: TGTGCCAGCAGCGGGCTGGGACAGGGGAAAGGCTACACCTTC.

The chain combines TRBV5-1 with TRBJ2-1, with TRBD2 matching 8 bases. This CDR3 region has 15 residues. Germline V lookup: CDR1 SGHRS, CDR2 YFSETQ. With 0 bases clipped from V and 9 bases from J, the junction kept 8 bases outside the gene matches. The CDR3 DNA reads as TGCGCCAGCAGCTTGGGGTTGGAGCGGGAGTTTGAGCAGTTCTTC. Amino acid sequence: CASSLGLEREFEQFF.

This clone was seen a few times. The chain is built from TRBV5-6 and TRBJ1-2; the match to TRBD1 covers 7 bases. CDR1 SGHDT and CDR2 YYEEEE come from the germline V gene. The trim removed 3 bases at V and 0 bases at J, leaving 2 bases unmatched. The CDR3 is 14 amino acids. The CDR3 DNA follows: TGTGCCAGCAGCTCAGGGGGAGCTAACTATGGCTACACCTTC. Protein product: CASSSGGANYGYTF. Variable domain in full (rest from reference TRBV5-6 and TRBJ1-2): DAGVTQSPTHLIKTRGQQVTLRCSPKSGHDTVSWYQQALGQGPQFIFQYYEEEERQRGNFPDRFSGHQFPNYSSELNVNALLLGDSALYLCASSSGGANYGYTFGSGTRLTVV.

This clone has only one observation. The rearrangement joins TRBV10-1 to TRBJ2-6, with D possibly TRBD1 on 6 matching bases. V lost 5 bases to trimming and J lost 0 bases, with 17 bases between them. The CDR3 is made up of 18 amino acids. Looked up from germline, CDR1 is WNHNN and CDR2 is SYGVQD (reference sequence). As DNA, the CDR3 is TGCGCCAGCAGTTCTACAGGGTGGCTATCCTCTGGGGCCAACGTCCTGACTTTC. The encoded protein is CASSSTGWLSSGANVLTF.

The chain couples TRBV25-1 to TRBJ2-7; possibly TRBD1 for D (5 bases). The CDR3 sequence is 12 residues long. Germline V CDR1 and CDR2: MGHDK, SYGVNS. Trimming took 5 bases from V and 12 from J, leaving 17 bases between them. Here the CDR3 reads CASSPQGVRRYF. DNA of the CDR3: TGTGCCAGCAGTCCTCAAGGGGTCAGAAGGTACTTC.

This sequence joins TRBV2 and TRBJ2-3; TRBD1 matches 7 bases. This CDR3 spans 17 amino acids. Per the germline V gene, CDR1 is SNHLY and CDR2 is FYNNEI. J was trimmed by 1 base and V by 8 bases; bases with no gene match: 15. The CDR3 sequence: CASLDPPRDRGTDTQYF. The CDR3 DNA is TGTGCCAGCTTAGACCCACCCCGGGACAGAGGCACAGATACGCAGTATTTT.

V gene TRBV5-1 combines with J gene TRBJ2-7, with D maybe TRBD1 (6 bases). Germline lookup yields CDR1 SGHRS and CDR2 YFSETQ. The V gene lost 2 bases and the J gene lost 1 base, with 10 bases spanning the gap. This CDR3 contains 14 residues. The CDR3 reads CASSFRGRSYEQYF. The CDR3, as DNA: TGCGCCAGCAGCTTCAGGGGCCGGTCCTACGAGCAGTACTTC. Filled out from reference TRBV5-1 and TRBJ2-7, the complete variable domain reads KAGVTQTPRYLIKTRGQQVTLSCSPISGHRSVSWYQQTPGQGLQFLFEYFSETQRNKGNFPGRFSGRQFSNSRSEMNVSTLELGDSALYLCASSFRGRSYEQYFGPGTRLTVT.

The chain recombines TRBV18 with TRBJ1-4; no clear D gene. Trimming pared 3 bases from V and 7 bases from J, leaving 12 bases between. This CDR3 is built from 14 residues. Germline V gives CDR1 KGHSH, CDR2 LQKENI. CDR3 coding DNA: TGTGCCAGCTCACCTTTGGACGTCGGTGAAAAACTGTTTTTT. Translation gives CASSPLDVGEKLFF.

The CDR3 loop reads CATSRDRGGSYNEQFF. The CDR3 DNA follows: TGTGCCACCAGCAGAGATCGAGGGGGCTCCTACAATGAGCAGTTCTTC. This chain links TRBV15 with TRBJ2-1, with a weak D call TRBD1 (6 bases). The germline V gene has CDR1 LNHNV and CDR2 YYDKDF (reference sequence). This CDR3 has 16 residues. Trimming removed 0 bases from V and 0 bases from J, with 9 bases in between.

This chain uses TRBV11-2 with TRBJ2-7; no firm D call. There are 13 residues in the CDR3. The V and J ends lost 6 bases and 5 bases respectively, with 14 bases between them. The germline gives CDR1 SGHAT, CDR2 FQNNGV. The CDR3 coding sequence is TGTGCCAGCAGTTCTAGTACCCTCCACGAGCAGTACTTC. It translates to CASSSSTLHEQYF.

The chain carries TRBV27 and TRBJ2-5, with a possible D match to TRBD1 (7 bases). The germline gives CDR1 MNHEY, CDR2 SMNVEV (reference sequence). Trimming took off 3 bases at V and 1 base at J, with 15 bases between the two ends. CDR3 length: 16 residues. The CDR3 nucleotides are TGTGCCAGCAGTTTGGTGGGCAGGGGGGCCCAAGAGACCCAGTACTTC. Residues: CASSLVGRGAQETQYF.

V gene TRBV7-2 combines with J gene TRBJ2-1; D is perhaps TRBD2 (6 bases). The CDR3 extends over 13 amino acids. Trimming took off 5 bases at V and 7 bases at J, with 12 bases between the two ends. Germline V gene lookup returns CDR1 SGHTA and CDR2 FQGNSA. DNA for the CDR3: TGTGCCAGCAGCCCTCAGACTAGAAATGAGCAGTTCTTC. It is translated as CASSPQTRNEQFF.

The V and J genes are TRBV19 and TRBJ2-1; possibly TRBD1 for D (6 bases). The length of the CDR3 is 17 residues. V shed 10 bases and J shed 0 bases, with 22 bases lying between them. CDR1 and CDR2 from the germline V gene are LNHDA and SQIVND (reference sequence). The chain's CDR3 is CATSPGTLYYSYNEQFF. DNA of the CDR3: TGTGCCACCTCTCCCGGGACACTCTATTACTCCTACAATGAGCAGTTCTTC.

This clone occurred a few times. The rearrangement joins TRBV5-1 to TRBJ2-1; TRBD1 or TRBD2 may be the D gene (5 bases each). V dropped 3 bases and J dropped 6 bases, with 16 bases sitting between them. The CDR3 covers 15 residues. From germline, CDR1 is SGHRS and CDR2 YFSETQ. CDR3 sequence reads: CASSSEGERVNEQFF. For the CDR3, the DNA is TGCGCCAGCAGCTCAGAAGGGGAGAGGGTCAATGAGCAGTTCTTC.

The chain couples TRBV4-3 to TRBJ1-1; D uncertain. V lost 0 bases to trimming and J lost 8 bases, with 10 bases between them. The CDR3 sequence is 13 residues long. Per the germline V gene, CDR1 is LGHNA and CDR2 is YSLEER. This chain's CDR3 is CASSQDHGQEAFF. The CDR3 DNA reads TGCGCCAGCAGCCAAGATCACGGGCAGGAAGCTTTCTTT.

The chain employs TRBV7-2 and TRBJ1-5, with a tentative D call TRBD1 (5 bases). There are 15 residues in the CDR3. The germline V gene encodes CDR1 SGHTA and CDR2 FQGNSA. The germline V and J ends were trimmed by 5 bases and 1 base, with 12 bases remaining between them. The DNA for the CDR3 is TGTGCCAGCAGCCCCCGACAGACCAGCAATCAGCCCCAGCATTTT. It specifies CASSPRQTSNQPQHF.

The chain uses TRBV29-1 and TRBJ2-1; 14 bases fit TRBD2. Germline CDR1 and CDR2: SQVTM and ANQGSEA. The CDR3 has 17 residues. The J segment lost 1 base and the V segment lost 8 bases, leaving 10 bases of the junction unmatched. CDR3 sequence: CSSLGTSGSLSYNEQFF. CDR3 in DNA: TGCAGCTCACTGGGGACTAGCGGGAGTCTATCCTACAATGAGCAGTTCTTC.